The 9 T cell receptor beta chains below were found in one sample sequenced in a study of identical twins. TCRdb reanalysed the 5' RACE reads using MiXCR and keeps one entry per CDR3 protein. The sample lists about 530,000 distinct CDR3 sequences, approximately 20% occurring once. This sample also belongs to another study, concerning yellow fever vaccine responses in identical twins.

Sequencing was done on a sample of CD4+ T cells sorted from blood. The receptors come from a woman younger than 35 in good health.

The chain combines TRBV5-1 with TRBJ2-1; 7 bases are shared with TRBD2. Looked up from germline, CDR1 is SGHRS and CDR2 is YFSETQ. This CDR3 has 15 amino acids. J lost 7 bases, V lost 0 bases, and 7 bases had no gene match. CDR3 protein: CASSLAGGWENEQFF. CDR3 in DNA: TGCGCCAGCAGCTTGGCCGGGGGGTGGGAAAATGAGCAGTTCTTC.

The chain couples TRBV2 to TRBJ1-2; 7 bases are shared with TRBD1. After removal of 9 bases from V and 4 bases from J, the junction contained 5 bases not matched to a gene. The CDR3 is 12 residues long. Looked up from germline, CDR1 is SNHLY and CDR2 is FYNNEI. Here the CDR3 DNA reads TGTGCCAGTTTGGGGGACAGCTATGGCTACACCTTC. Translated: CASLGDSYGYTF.

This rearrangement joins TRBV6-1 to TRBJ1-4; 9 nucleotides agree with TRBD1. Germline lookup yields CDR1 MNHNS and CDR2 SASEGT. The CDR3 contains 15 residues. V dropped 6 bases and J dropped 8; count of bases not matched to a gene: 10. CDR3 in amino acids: CASRKAQGASEKLFF. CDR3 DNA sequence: TGTGCCAGCAGGAAAGCACAGGGGGCTAGCGAAAAACTGTTTTTT.

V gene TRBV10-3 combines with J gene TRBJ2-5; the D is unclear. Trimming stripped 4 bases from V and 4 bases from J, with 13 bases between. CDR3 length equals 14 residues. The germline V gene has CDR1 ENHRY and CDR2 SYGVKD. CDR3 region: CAISVSLGPETQYF. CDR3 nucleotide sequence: TGTGCCATCAGTGTTTCACTTGGTCCAGAGACCCAGTACTTC.

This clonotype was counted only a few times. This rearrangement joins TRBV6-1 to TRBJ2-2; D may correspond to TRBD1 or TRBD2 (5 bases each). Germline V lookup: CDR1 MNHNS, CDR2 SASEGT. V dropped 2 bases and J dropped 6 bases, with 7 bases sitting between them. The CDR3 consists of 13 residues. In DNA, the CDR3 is TGTGCCAGCAGTGAACGGGGACCCGGGGAGCTGTTTTTT. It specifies CASSERGPGELFF.

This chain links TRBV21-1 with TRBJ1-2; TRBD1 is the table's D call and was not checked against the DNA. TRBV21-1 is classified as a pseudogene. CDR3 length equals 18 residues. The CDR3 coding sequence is TGTGCCAGCAGCGGAAAGGGGACACCCATCCCCTGTGAAGCTGGCTACACCTTC. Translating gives CASSGKGTPIPCEAGYTF.

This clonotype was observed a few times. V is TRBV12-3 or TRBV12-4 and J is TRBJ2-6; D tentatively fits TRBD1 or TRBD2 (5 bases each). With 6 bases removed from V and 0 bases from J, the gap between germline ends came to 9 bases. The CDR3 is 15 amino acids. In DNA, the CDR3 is TGTGCCAGCAGCGGGGCAGTCTCTGGGGCCAACGTCCTGACTTTC. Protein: CASSGAVSGANVLTF.

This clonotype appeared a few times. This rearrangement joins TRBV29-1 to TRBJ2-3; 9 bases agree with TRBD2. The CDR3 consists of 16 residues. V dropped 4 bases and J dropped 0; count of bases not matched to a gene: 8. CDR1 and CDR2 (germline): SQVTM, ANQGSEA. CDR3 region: CSVGSGGFLSTDTQYF. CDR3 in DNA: TGCAGCGTTGGTAGCGGGGGTTTCCTTAGCACAGATACGCAGTATTTT.

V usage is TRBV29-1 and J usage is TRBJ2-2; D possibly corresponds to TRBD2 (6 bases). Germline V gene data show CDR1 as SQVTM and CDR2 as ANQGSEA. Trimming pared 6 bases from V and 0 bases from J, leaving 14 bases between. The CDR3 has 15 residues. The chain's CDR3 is CSVLFSGTNTGELFF. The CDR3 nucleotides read TGCAGCGTCCTGTTTAGCGGAACGAACACCGGGGAGCTGTTTTTT.